Detailed here is one T cell receptor (beta chain). What it recognizes is unknown. Vbeta (60) and Jbeta (13) primers were used in the PCR. TCRdb's table, derived via immunoSEQ multiplex PCR, lists solely in-frame clones and lacks some. Of 150,000 to 180,000 clones listed, over 75% are singletons. The ends lost 1 base at V and 4 bases at J; junction bases unmatched: 5. Germline-derived CDR1 and CDR2 are LGHNA and YNFKEQ. CDR3 length: 15 residues. Each donor was healthy, and each was a bone marrow donor. The record originates from a study of cytomegalovirus exposure and HLA in healthy donors. At the level of the study: Unique TCRs from HLA-typed donors, 85 million to 100 million of them, were held in an early data release.

General observations from the study: What was likely a sequencing artifact was a cluster of highly shared sequence variants. In a later analysis, TCR beta V- and J-gene trimming was associated with a missense DCLRE1C variant.

The sample comprised PBMCs. The receptor was isolated from a woman aged 40 to 49 in good health and CMV-seropositive. The chain recombines TRBV4-2 with TRBJ2-3, with 7 bases matching TRBD2. As DNA, the CDR3 is TGTGCCAGCAGCCAAGTCCAGCGGGAATCAGATACGCAGTATTTT. Translation: CASSQVQRESDTQYF.